The 3 T cell receptor beta chains in this list originate from one sample, sequenced in a study of blood T cell repertoires in COVID-19. Sequencing used immunoSEQ multiplex PCR; TCRdb keeps in-frame clones, though not all of them. The table includes fewer than 350,000 clones, approximately 86% detected once. Sequencing input: peripheral blood. All receptors come from a woman in her 70s with COVID-19, enrolled during active disease.

The chain combines TRBV24-1 with TRBJ1-2; D uncertain. The CDR3 covers 10 residues. The germline gives CDR1 KGHDR, CDR2 SFDVKD. V shed 7 bases and J shed 10 bases, with 9 bases lying between them. The chain's CDR3 is CATRARVYTF. CDR3 DNA: TGTGCCACCAGGGCCCGTGTCTACACCTTC.

The V call is TRBV11-2, the J call TRBJ2-1; D possibly corresponds to TRBD2 (6 bases). V lost 1 base and J lost 6, with 13 bases in between. Germline V CDR1 and CDR2: SGHAT, FQNNGV. This CDR3 comprises 15 residues. This CDR3 reads CASSLAGTPGNEQFF. The CDR3 DNA follows: TGTGCCAGCAGCTTAGCAGGGACTCCCGGCAATGAGCAGTTCTTC.

The chain recombines TRBV28 with TRBJ2-1; D ambiguous. The CDR3 length is 12 residues. Per germline, CDR1 MDHEN and CDR2 SYDVKM. V was pared by 6 bases and J by 8 bases, with 11 bases between. The CDR3 sequence is CASRPHRDEQFF. CDR3 bases: TGTGCCAGCAGACCCCACAGAGATGAGCAGTTCTTC.